Listed here is a single TCR beta chain. Its antigen is not identified. The data stem from a study of regulatory and conventional T cells in RAG deficiency. Study-level points and caveats: Patient subsets had shorter CDR3s; Omenn Treg-Tconv overlap exceeded 80%.

Using immunoSEQ multiplex PCR, the repertoire was profiled, and TCRdb retains in-frame clones only, with some absent. This sample has tens of thousands of clones, with about 90% found just once. Blood CD4+ CD25-low CD127-high conventional T cells supplied the genomic DNA template. These same records also appear under a second study, on regulatory T cells. From that second work: Primers: 52 TRBV forward and 13 TRBJ reverse.

This TCR derives from a human donor in good health. The material sequenced was CD4+ effector T cells sorted from blood.

The CDR3 protein is CASSVVGTASMAAQHF. Here the CDR3 DNA reads TGTGCCAGCAGCGTAGTTGGGACAGCCTCAATGGCAGCCCAGCATTTT. The gene calls are TRBV9 and TRBJ1-5, with 7 bases identical to TRBD1. From germline, CDR1 is SGDLS and CDR2 YYNGEE. V lost 0 bases, J lost 11 bases, and 14 bases stayed unmatched. The CDR3 has 16 amino acids. Full variable domain (outside the CDR3, taken from reference TRBV9 and TRBJ1-5): DSGVTQTPKHLITATGQRVTLRCSPRSGDLSVYWYQQSLDQGLQFLIQYYNGEERAKGNILERFSAQQFPDLHSELNLSSLELGDSALYFCASSVVGTASMAAQHFGDGTRLSIL.